This T cell receptor beta chain was recovered during a study of shared clonotypes between healthy human individuals. Study-wide background: Three plates were used per donor for CD4 naive, three for CD4 memory, two for CD8 naive and one for CD8 memory.

The naive CD8 subset, CD45RO-negative cells positively selected for CCR7, excluded terminally differentiated effector memory CD45RA+ cells. In regard to this clone: Its antigen remains unknown.

Germline values: CDR1 SSHAT, CDR2 FNYEAQ (reference sequence). Trimming stripped 5 bases from V and 2 bases from J, with 16 bases between. This CDR3 has 15 residues. Study-wide results and caveats: Blood was the only sampled material, and tissue repertoires likely differ. Among the subsets, naive ones generally showed larger estimated richness than memory ones.

TCRdb's table, derived via immunoSEQ multiplex PCR, lists solely in-frame clones and lacks some. The table has fewer than 1 million clones, 96% seen once. The sequenced sample was naive CD8+ T cells sorted from blood. The receptor's source is a man aged 25 to 40 in good health. The J gene is TRBJ2-7, the V gene TRBV7-7; tentative D call: TRBD2 (6 bases). CDR3: CASSPPGVGPYEQYF. DNA of the CDR3: TGTGCCAGCAGCCCCCCGGGGGTGGGCCCCTACGAGCAGTACTTC.